One T cell receptor beta chain is described in this entry. This clonotype was observed at least ten times. Its target antigen remains unknown. Base-call qualities are not available, and no considerably larger clone is one nucleotide away. The data originate from a study of neurological immune-mediated disorders (dated by TCRdb to between 2018 and 2021). Some background on the complete study: The study compared peripheral blood TCR-beta repertoires of HTLV-I-associated myelopathy (HAM/TSP) patients, multiple sclerosis patients and healthy controls using UMI-based sequencing. Alongside PBMC samples, the set of about 100 TCR-beta libraries contained longitudinal samples, technical triplicates, and paired CD4+ and CD8+ T-cell subsets that had been sorted. Of the 68 subjects in the cohort, some 15 were HAM/TSP patients, some 34 were multiple sclerosis patients, and 20 were healthy controls. What the study reported, not specific to this receptor: TCR clonal expansion was greatest in HAM/TSP patients and smallest in MS patients, who ranked below even healthy controls. Expanded clones from different subjects shared no identical CDR3 amino acid sequences, which suggests that TCR-beta repertoires were private in all groups.

The healthy controls were volunteers from blood banks in Maryland, USA. Unsorted PBMC libraries were generated from 2 million PBMCs stored in RNAlater at -80 °C until RNA extraction. Peripheral blood was subjected to Ficoll-Hypaque density gradient centrifugation to isolate PBMCs, which were then cryopreserved in liquid nitrogen. cDNA was synthesized by template-switch 5'RACE using a primer carrying a 10-nucleotide random unique molecular identifier by which each TCR transcript was tagged. Every sequencing run covered 15-18 subjects and yielded more than 180 million TCR-beta sequences. The RNeasy kit was used to extract total RNA. The KAPA Real-time Library Amplification kit was used to amplify TCR-beta VDJ regions with primers for the TCR constant region and the 5'RACE anchor. Sample indexes and Illumina adaptors were added in a first PCR, after which library yield was increased in a second PCR. The roughly 650 bp TCR product was size-selected on a 2% E-gel SizeSelection system after Ampure bead purification. Before pooling, library quality was assessed on a Bioanalyzer, concentration was determined with Qubit, and library quantification was performed with the Kapa Library Quantification kit. Paired-end 2 x 150 bp sequencing of the libraries was performed on an Illumina HiSeq 2500. To increase sequence diversity, roughly 25-31% phiX was spiked into each library pool. As for the authors' bioinformatics: The quality-filtered reads were processed with the UMI-based MiGEC pipeline, whose error correction step removed more than 90% of the raw TCR sequences. VDJ genes were aligned to IMGT germline references, and each clonotype was defined by a unique CDR3 amino acid sequence together with V-J genes. Clonal expansion, Shannon diversity and CDR3 relatedness (CalcPairwiseDistances, ClusterSamples) were evaluated with VDJtools, and phylogenetic trees were built with CLCbio workbench. Expanded clones were defined as having at least 8 unique UMIs, based on coefficient-of-variation modelling across technical triplicates. Using fastp at Q25 and MiXCR, TCRdb reprocessed the public reads and kept productive beta chains. CDR3 protein sequences are deduplicated, and each keeps its most common genes and DNA. What appears here as the V and J calls and clone size reflects TCRdb's work, not the paper's. The sample table contains fewer than 30,000 distinct CDR3 sequences; only one count was recorded for more than 6% of them. The ten largest make up around 4.8% of the sample.

The germline V gene specifies SQVTM as CDR1 and ANQGSEA as CDR2. V was cut back by 8 bases and J by 1 base, leaving a gap of 18 bases between them. The CDR3 runs 15 amino acids, cysteine and phenylalanine included. Just CDR3 DNA is preserved here, 45 bases in frame from base 1. The TCR comes from a middle-aged woman in good health. The sample consisted of PBMCs. The rearranged segments are TRBV29-1 and TRBJ2-1, and possibly TRBD2, on 7 matching bases. The nucleotides read TGCAGCTATCGGGGGGCGGGAGCGTCCTACAATGAGCAGTTCTTC. Translated, it reads CSYRGAGASYNEQFF.